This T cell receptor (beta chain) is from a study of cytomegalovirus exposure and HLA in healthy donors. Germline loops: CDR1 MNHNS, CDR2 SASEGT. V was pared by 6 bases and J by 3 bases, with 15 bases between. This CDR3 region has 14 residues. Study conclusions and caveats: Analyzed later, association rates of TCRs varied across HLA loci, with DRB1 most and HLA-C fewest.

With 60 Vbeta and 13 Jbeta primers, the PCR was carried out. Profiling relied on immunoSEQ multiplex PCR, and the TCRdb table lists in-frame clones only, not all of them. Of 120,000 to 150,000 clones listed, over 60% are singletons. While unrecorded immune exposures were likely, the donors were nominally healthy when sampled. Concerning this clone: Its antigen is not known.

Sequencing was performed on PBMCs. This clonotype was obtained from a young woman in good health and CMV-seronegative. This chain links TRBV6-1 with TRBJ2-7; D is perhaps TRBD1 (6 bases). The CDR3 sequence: CASRTRQVLYEQYF. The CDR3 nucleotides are TGTGCCAGCAGGACGAGACAGGTACTCTACGAGCAGTACTTC.